This T cell receptor beta chain was observed in a study of shared clonotypes between healthy human individuals. Memory CD4+ cells were the fraction left after CD45RA+ naive selection. In the study's own analysis: Filtering differed because ImmunoSEQ produced junction-only sequences that carried no quality scores. Profiling relied on immunoSEQ multiplex PCR, and the TCRdb table lists in-frame clones only, not all of them. Clone size and the V and J calls come from that table; the DNA yielded D and trimming. This repertoire shows approximately 530,000 clones, approximately 95% found once; its top ten account for about 0.064%. The CDR3 spans 11 residues. Germline V lookup: CDR1 SNHLY, CDR2 FYNNEI.

Specimen: naive CD4+ T cells sorted from blood. Subset given: CD45RA+ positively selected. The chain joins TRBV2 to TRBJ2-5; D call uncertain. The DNA end is more similar to TRBJ2-7, so the J call may be wrong. This TCR was recovered from a woman aged 25 to 39 in good health. The CDR3 reads CASSDPHEQYF. Here the CDR3 DNA reads TGTGCCAGCAGTGACCCCCACGAGCAGTACTTC.